The entry below gives a single T cell receptor beta chain sequence along with its context. Antigen unknown. The data were taken from a study of shared clonotypes between healthy human individuals. None of the donors, who were healthy HIV-negative adults, had recently had acute infections or vaccinations. Germline loops: CDR1 WSHSY, CDR2 SAAADI. This CDR3 is built from 13 residues. V was pared by 4 bases and J by 7 bases, with 11 bases between. Overall study findings and caveats: Clonotypes shared by all four sorted-subset donors had higher generation probabilities than non-shared clonotypes. Naive CD4 clonotypes overlapped across a handful of donors at about 5.3%.

Libraries were prepared by immunoSEQ multiplex PCR; TCRdb keeps only in-frame clonotypes and omits some of them. The sample holds millions of clones, roughly 95% seen once. The receptor was isolated from a man aged 18 to 30 in good health. The sample comprised naive CD4+ T cells sorted from blood. Stated subset: CD45RA+ positively selected. This rearrangement joins TRBV10-2 to TRBJ2-1, with D hard to call. CDR3 sequence (DNA): TGCGCCAGCAGTGGAACAATTGGGAATGAGCAGTTCTTC. Translation: CASSGTIGNEQFF.